A selection of T cell receptor beta chains follows, all from one sample in a study of beta chain features in type 1 diabetes. The assay was immunoSEQ multiplex PCR, and TCRdb's table has in-frame clones only and misses some. Of about 240,000 clones listed, 25% to 30% were seen once; the top ten hold 3.5% to 4.5%. Sequenced: central memory CD4+ T cells from blood. The source is a man aged 30 to 39 in good health. The CDR3 runs from the conserved cysteine through the conserved F or W. D genes are given only for firm matches. Size values are once, few and many counts, or a class for expanded clones, and some rows have none.

v_gene,j_gene,abundance,d_gene,len,CDR3aa,CDR3nt
TRBV28,TRBJ2-3,few,TRBD2,16,CASSLGKRGRTDTQYF,TGTGCCAGCAGCCTCGGTAAGCGGGGACGCACAGATACGCAGTATTTT
TRBV6-5,TRBJ2-7,few,TRBD1,15,CASSYGGQGTYEQYF,TGTGCCAGCAGTTACGGGGGACAGGGAACCTACGAGCAGTACTTC
TRBV7-6,TRBJ1-3,few,TRBD1,13,CASSPGQGNTIYF,TGTGCCAGCAGCCCGGGACAGGGAAACACCATATATTTT
TRBV7-9,TRBJ2-7,NA,NA,15,CASDWGVRTYGEQYF,TGTGCCAGCGATTGGGGGGTAAGGACCTACGGAGAGCAGTACTTC
TRBV20-1,TRBJ2-7,NA,TRBD1,11,CSAPGDREQYF,TGCAGTGCTCCAGGGGACAGAGAGCAGTACTTC
TRBV11-2,TRBJ2-5,NA,TRBD2,16,CASTPGASGDQETQYF,TGTGCCAGCACCCCAGGGGCTAGCGGGGACCAAGAGACCCAGTACTTC
TRBV5-1,TRBJ2-1,NA,NA,17,CASSTGPATGSYNEQFF,TGCGCCAGCAGCACCGGCCCGGCAACGGGCTCCTACAATGAGCAGTTCTTC
TRBV29-1,TRBJ1-1,many,NA,12,CSVEPAHTEAFF,TGCAGCGTTGAACCCGCGCACACTGAAGCTTTCTTT
TRBV14,TRBJ2-1,NA,TRBD2,15,CASSFRGREGSEQFF,TGTGCCAGCAGCTTCCGAGGGCGGGAGGGGAGTGAGCAGTTCTTC
TRBV5-6,TRBJ2-3,NA,TRBD1,15,CASSSDRGRTDTQYF,TGTGCCAGCAGCTCCGACAGGGGGCGAACAGATACGCAGTATTTT
TRBV7-9,TRBJ1-1,few,NA,16,CASSSWGRQMNTEAFF,TGTGCCAGCAGCTCCTGGGGGAGACAGATGAACACTGAAGCTTTCTTT
TRBV6-6,TRBJ2-3,once,NA,13,CASSYHPEDTQYF,TGTGCCAGCAGTTACCACCCAGAAGATACGCAGTATTTT
TRBV7-9,TRBJ2-7,few,NA,13,CASSWTASYEQYF,TGTGCCAGCAGCTGGACAGCCTCGTACGAGCAGTACTTC
TRBV30,TRBJ2-7,NA,NA,13,CAWTKGGGHEQYF,TGTGCCTGGACTAAGGGGGGAGGGCACGAGCAGTACTTC
TRBV5-1,TRBJ2-2,few,NA,15,CASSLEGGNTGELFF,TGCGCCAGCAGCTTGGAGGGGGGGAACACCGGGGAGCTGTTTTTT
TRBV2,TRBJ2-1,NA,NA,13,CASSEVGGTEQFF,TGTGCCAGCAGTGAAGTAGGAGGGACTGAGCAGTTCTTC
TRBV14,TRBJ2-5,NA,TRBD2,15,CASSQELAERETQYF,TGTGCCAGCAGCCAAGAACTAGCGGAGCGCGAGACCCAGTACTTC
TRBV7-2,TRBJ2-5,NA,NA,15,CASSSRRGSQETQYF,TGTGCCAGCAGCTCCCGACGGGGCTCCCAAGAGACCCAGTACTTC
TRBV27,TRBJ2-1,NA,TRBD2,14,CASRGLAVNNEQFF,TGTGCCAGCCGCGGACTAGCGGTGAACAATGAGCAGTTCTTC
TRBV28,TRBJ1-2,NA,TRBD1,14,CASSFGGQGYGYTF,TGTGCCAGCAGTTTCGGCGGACAGGGCTATGGCTACACCTTC
TRBV9,TRBJ1-5,NA,NA,14,CASSLDSGNQPQHF,TGTGCCAGCAGCCTTGACAGTGGCAATCAGCCCCAGCATTTT
TRBV7-2,TRBJ2-1,NA,NA,14,CASSHTSTYNEQFF,TGTGCCAGCAGCCATACTAGCACTTACAATGAGCAGTTCTTC
TRBV15,TRBJ2-4,NA,NA,15,CATSIRAIAKNIQYF,TGTGCCACCAGCATCCGGGCCATAGCCAAAAACATTCAGTACTTC
TRBV6-1,TRBJ2-1,NA,NA,13,CASSEVGGKGQFF,TGTGCCAGCAGTGAGGTTGGGGGTAAGGGGCAGTTCTTC
TRBV9,TRBJ1-2,NA,NA,11,CASRNDYGYTF,TGTGCCAGCCGTAACGACTATGGCTACACCTTC
TRBV7-9,TRBJ2-6,few,NA,17,CASSRDTRFSGANVLTF,TGTGCCAGCAGCCGGGACACGCGATTCTCTGGGGCCAACGTCCTGACTTTC
TRBV27,TRBJ2-7,few,NA,10,CASRRYEQYF,TGTGCCAGCAGGCGGTACGAGCAGTACTTC
TRBV27,TRBJ1-1,few,NA,14,CASSSPELNTEAFF,TGTGCCAGCAGTTCGCCGGAACTGAACACTGAAGCTTTCTTT
TRBV29-1,TRBJ2-5,NA,NA,12,CSTLRGQETQYF,TGCTCCACCCTACGGGGCCAAGAGACCCAGTACTTC
TRBV5-6,TRBJ2-5,once,TRBD2,13,CASSRTSRETQYF,TGTGCCAGCAGCAGGACTAGCCGGGAGACCCAGTACTTC
TRBV30,TRBJ2-1,NA,NA,12,CAWSAGGLKQFF,TGTGCCTGGAGTGCCGGTGGACTAAAACAGTTCTTC
TRBV29-1,TRBJ1-1,NA,NA,12,CSVGEGGTEAFF,TGCAGCGTTGGAGAGGGGGGCACTGAAGCTTTCTTT
TRBV30,TRBJ1-1,few,NA,13,CAWTKGLNTEAFF,TGTGCCTGGACTAAGGGATTGAACACTGAAGCTTTCTTT
TRBV29-1,TRBJ2-1,NA,NA,12,CSVEEGGNEQFF,TGCAGCGTTGAAGAGGGCGGGAATGAGCAGTTCTTC
TRBV18,TRBJ1-2,NA,TRBD1,14,CASSPGQVVYGYTF,TGTGCCAGCTCACCGGGACAGGTTGTATATGGCTACACCTTC
TRBV11-3,TRBJ2-7,NA,NA,15,CASSLAQLGLYEQYF,TGTGCCAGCAGCTTAGCACAGTTGGGGCTATACGAGCAGTACTTC
TRBV7-2,TRBJ2-2,few,NA,15,CASSLLTQNTGELFF,TGTGCCAGCAGCTTATTGACTCAGAACACCGGGGAGCTGTTTTTT
TRBV6-1,TRBJ2-5,NA,TRBD1,13,CASSTGTVETQYF,TGTGCCAGCAGTACGGGGACAGTAGAGACCCAGTACTTC
TRBV7-9,TRBJ2-1,few,NA,14,CASSLAPVYNEQFF,TGTGCCAGCAGCTTAGCGCCAGTGTACAATGAGCAGTTCTTC
TRBV7-2,TRBJ2-3,NA,NA,14,CASSLDRSTDTQYF,TGTGCCAGCAGCTTAGACAGATCCACAGATACGCAGTATTTT
TRBV5-1,TRBJ1-2,NA,NA,14,CASSLADSYYGYTF,TGCGCCAGCAGTTTGGCGGACAGTTACTATGGCTACACCTTC
TRBV30,TRBJ1-5,NA,NA,14,CAWSVRGVNQPQHF,TGTGCCTGGAGTGTACGAGGAGTCAATCAGCCCCAGCATTTT
TRBV4-3,TRBJ2-6,few,NA,15,CASSPDRSGANVLTF,TGCGCCAGCAGCCCTGACCGCTCTGGGGCCAACGTCCTGACTTTC
TRBV11-2,TRBJ2-7,NA,NA,11,CASSLTHEQYF,TGTGCCAGCAGCCTCACCCACGAGCAGTACTTC
TRBV5-1,TRBJ2-7,NA,NA,16,CASSYDAAFIAYEQYF,TGCGCCAGCAGCTACGACGCGGCCTTTATTGCCTACGAGCAGTACTTC
TRBV6-4,TRBJ2-1,few,NA,15,CASSYEAGSYNEQFF,TGTGCCAGCAGTTACGAAGCGGGTTCCTACAATGAGCAGTTCTTC
TRBV12-5,TRBJ2-5,few,TRBD2,14,CASGLPGGEETQYF,TGTGCTAGTGGTTTGCCGGGGGGTGAAGAGACCCAGTACTTC
TRBV19,TRBJ2-1,few,TRBD2,15,CASHPSGSSYNEQFF,TGTGCCAGCCACCCTAGCGGCAGCTCCTACAATGAGCAGTTCTTC
TRBV7-6,TRBJ2-1,NA,TRBD2,14,CASSSSGRGNEQFF,TGTGCCAGCAGTTCTAGCGGGAGAGGCAATGAGCAGTTCTTC